Following are 28 T cell receptor beta chains from one sample sequenced in a study of blood T cells in healthy people across ages. With a J-beta primer mix and a sample-barcoded 5' primer, a second PCR ran 7 to 11 cycles. TCRdb passed the 5' RACE reads through MiXCR, listing each CDR3 protein once. Of more than 650,000 distinct CDR3 sequences listed, 20% to 25% are singletons. Sequenced: blood. The receptors originated from a man aged 70 or older in good health.

A word on this clonotype: One junction end disagrees with the germline gene, perhaps due to a read error. The CDR3 is CARSLSGTDTQYF. The DNA for the CDR3 is TGTGCCCGGAGCCTATCGGGGACTGATACGCAGTATTTT. The chain carries TRBV30 and TRBJ2-3; D is possibly TRBD2 (6 bases). There are 13 residues in the CDR3. Germline loops: CDR1 GTSNPN, CDR2 SVGIG (reference sequence).

This clonotype was counted between two and nine times. The genes are TRBV28 and TRBJ1-5; D is undetermined. The CDR3 totals 17 residues. The germline V gene has CDR1 MDHEN and CDR2 SYDVKM. Trimming left V 1 base short and J 4 bases short, with 17 bases between. The CDR3 region is CASSLSNPLGFNQPQHF. The CDR3 bases are TGTGCCAGCAGTTTATCCAACCCTCTTGGGTTTAATCAGCCCCAGCATTTT.

The chain carries TRBV25-1 and TRBJ2-3, with 11 positions matching TRBD1. The CDR3 is 16 amino acids. The V gene end was trimmed by 4 bases and the J gene end by 6 bases; junction bases not matched to a gene: 9. Germline V gene data show CDR1 as MGHDK and CDR2 as SYGVNS. For the CDR3, the DNA is TGTGCCAGCAGTGCCCTAGGGACAGGGGGACTGGATACGCAGTATTTT. It encodes CASSALGTGGLDTQYF. The full variable domain, completed using reference TRBV25-1 and TRBJ2-3, is EADIYQTPRYLVIGTGKKITLECSQTMGHDKMYWYQQDPGMELHLIHYSYGVNSTEKGDLSSESTVSRIRTEHFPLTLESARPSHTSQYLCASSALGTGGLDTQYFGPGTRLTVL.

This clonotype was recorded a few times. V is TRBV7-8 and J is TRBJ1-4; D unresolved. Germline assignment: CDR1 SGHVS and CDR2 FQNEAQ. CDR3 length: 16 residues. V was trimmed by 1 base and J by 2 bases, leaving 11 bases between them. Here the CDR3 reads CASSLGSPGTNEKLFF. DNA of the CDR3: TGTGCCAGCAGCTTAGGGAGCCCTGGGACTAATGAAAAACTGTTTTTT.

The chain recombines TRBV5-1 with TRBJ2-7; 8 bases are shared with TRBD2. V lost 2 bases to trimming and J lost 0 bases; unmatched junction nucleotides: 4. From germline, CDR1 is SGHRS and CDR2 YFSETQ. The CDR3 sequence is 15 residues long. The CDR3 nucleotides read TGCGCCAGCAGCTTAACTAGCGGCACCTCCTACGAGCAGTACTTC. Translated, it gives CASSLTSGTSYEQYF.

About this clonotype: The junction differs from germline at one of its ends, possibly a read error. The CDR3 nucleotides read TGCGCCAGCAGCTTGGATCCGGGACAGGGACTATACTACGGCTACACCTTC. Translating gives CASSLDPGQGLYYGYTF. The chain combines TRBV5-1 with TRBJ1-2; 9 bases align to TRBD1. CDR3 length: 17 amino acids. Germline V gives CDR1 SGHRS, CDR2 YFSETQ.

The chain is built from TRBV7-2 and TRBJ2-7; D may be TRBD1 or TRBD2 (5 bases each). Trimming stripped 5 bases from V and 7 bases from J, with 15 bases between. This CDR3 contains 13 residues. Germline V gene sequence: CDR1 SGHTA, CDR2 FQGNSA. For the CDR3, the DNA is TGTGCCAGCAGCCTAGGGACCTTGGGGGAGCAGTACGTC. Its protein is CASSLGTLGEQYV.

The rearrangement links TRBV18 to TRBJ2-7; no clear D gene. Deletions cut 2 bases from V and 6 bases from J, with 11 bases between. The V gene's germline CDR1 is KGHSH and CDR2 LQKENI. The CDR3 totals 13 residues. The CDR3 coding sequence is TGTGCCAGCTCACCAGGTTGGGAAACCGAGCAGTACTTC. This codes for CASSPGWETEQYF.

As DNA, the CDR3 is TGTGCCAGCTCACCACATTGGGGCCAGGTGGGAACTGAAGCTTTCTTT. Its protein product is CASSPHWGQVGTEAFF. V is TRBV18 and J is TRBJ1-1; tentative D call: TRBD1 (5 bases). This CDR3 contains 16 residues. V lost 1 base, J lost 5 bases, and 17 bases lay in between. Germline CDR1 reads KGHSH; CDR2 reads LQKENI. Combining the CDR3 with reference TRBV18 and TRBJ1-1 gives the whole variable domain NAGVMQNPRHLVRRRGQEARLRCSPMKGHSHVYWYRQLPEEGLKFMVYLQKENIIDESGMPKERFSAEFPKEGPSILRIQQVVRGDSAAYFCASSPHWGQVGTEAFFGQGTRLTVV.

The rearrangement links TRBV30 to TRBJ2-1; D remains ambiguous. Trimming removed 3 bases at V and 10 bases at J, with 10 bases between. Germline CDR1 reads GTSNPN; CDR2 reads SVGIG (reference sequence). The CDR3 contains 11 residues. CDR3 sequence: CAWSAIEEQFF. The CDR3 nucleotides read TGTGCCTGGAGCGCAATAGAGGAGCAGTTCTTC. The variable domain in full, with the rest retrieved from reference TRBV30 and TRBJ2-1, is SQTIHQWPATLVQPVGSPLSLECTVEGTSNPNLYWYRQAAGRGLQLLFYSVGIGQISSEVPQNLSASRPQDRQFILSSKKLLLSDSGFYLCAWSAIEEQFFGPGTRLTVL.

The CDR3 here is CSARNPFSTGELFF. The CDR3 nucleotides read TGCAGTGCTAGAAATCCCTTCTCCACCGGGGAGCTGTTTTTT. The rearrangement links TRBV20-1 to TRBJ2-2, with D unresolved. V was cut by 2 bases and J by 4 bases, with 11 bases left in between. Germline values: CDR1 DFQATT, CDR2 SNEGSKA (reference sequence). The CDR3 extends over 14 amino acids.

The rearrangement joins TRBV20-1 to TRBJ2-3; D is tentatively TRBD1 or TRBD2 (5 bases each). This CDR3 has 15 residues. The ends were cut back, 5 bases at V and 2 bases at J, with 17 bases in the middle. The germline CDR1 and CDR2 sequences are DFQATT and SNEGSKA (reference sequence). This CDR3 is CSAPGTGDITDTQYF. The CDR3 DNA follows: TGCAGTGCTCCCGGGACCGGGGATATCACAGATACGCAGTATTTT.

This clonotype came up many times. This chain connects TRBV19 to TRBJ2-6; 7 bases are shared with TRBD2. CDR3 size: 16 residues. The J segment lost 0 bases and the V segment lost 1 base, leaving 0 bases of the junction unmatched. Germline V CDR1 and CDR2: LNHDA, SQIVND (reference sequence). The CDR3 DNA sequence: TGTGCCAGTAGTATAGCGGGGGGCTCTGGGGCCAACGTCCTGACTTTC. Protein: CASSIAGGSGANVLTF.

This clonotype was detected a few times. The gene calls are TRBV3-1 and TRBJ1-3, with D uncertain. Germline values: CDR1 LGHDT, CDR2 YNNKEL (reference sequence). The CDR3 spans 15 residues. V gave up 0 bases and J gave up 3 bases, with 9 bases separating them. The CDR3 DNA sequence: TGTGCCAGCAGCCAAGATGTAGGGTATGGAAACACCATATATTTT. Residues: CASSQDVGYGNTIYF.

Note on this clonotype: Mismatch with germline at one junction end may stem from a read error. The chain is built from TRBV18 and TRBJ2-2, with D unclear. This CDR3 region has 14 residues. CDR1 is KGHSH and CDR2 is LQKENI in the germline V gene. CDR3 sequence reads: CACSPPESTGELFF. CDR3 nucleotides: TGTGCCTGCTCACCACCGGAGAGCACCGGGGAGCTGTTTTTT.

This chain uses TRBV27 with TRBJ2-1, with D unclear. V lost 5 bases, J lost 10 bases, and 18 bases lay in between. This CDR3 is built from 14 residues. Germline V gene sequence: CDR1 MNHEY, CDR2 SMNVEV (reference sequence). The CDR3 coding sequence is TGTGCCAGCAGTCCCCCCTGGAGTTGGACGGAGCAGTTCTTC. As protein: CASSPPWSWTEQFF.

Ten or more counts support this clonotype. V gene TRBV12-3 or TRBV12-4 combines with J gene TRBJ1-4, with D unresolved. The ends were cut back, 6 bases at V and 2 bases at J, with 16 bases in the middle. The CDR3 consists of 16 residues. The CDR3 region has the DNA TGTGCCAGCAGCGGCGGATCGTTAGGGACTAATGAAAAACTGTTTTTT. Translation: CASSGGSLGTNEKLFF.

This clonotype was counted a few times. The CDR3 region has the DNA TGTGCCAGCAGCTTAACGGGTGGGCAGGGCCCAGATACGCAGTATTTT. Its protein product is CASSLTGGQGPDTQYF. The V gene is TRBV7-3, the J gene TRBJ2-3, with D possibly TRBD1 on 5 matching bases. V was pared by 0 bases and J by 4 bases, with 14 bases between. Germline V gene sequence: CDR1 SGHTA, CDR2 FQGTGA. The CDR3 has 16 residues.

Only a few counts were recorded for this clonotype. The rearrangement joins TRBV2 to TRBJ2-1, with 7 bases lining up with TRBD2. The CDR3 is made up of 15 amino acids. V was pared by 4 bases and J by 5 bases, with 8 bases of the junction left unmatched. From germline, CDR1 is SNHLY and CDR2 FYNNEI. In DNA form, the CDR3 reads TGTGCCAGCAGTGGAGGTAGCGGGCCTAACAATGAGCAGTTCTTC. Its protein product is CASSGGSGPNNEQFF. The full variable domain, in which reference TRBV2 and TRBJ2-1 provide the parts outside the CDR3, is EPEVTQTPSHQVTQMGQEVILRCVPISNHLYFYWYRQILGQKVEFLVSFYNNEISEKSEIFDDQFSVERPDGSNFTLKIRSTKLEDSAMYFCASSGGSGPNNEQFFGPGTRLTVL.

The V gene is TRBV4-3, the J gene TRBJ2-3; D is unclear. V lost 0 bases and J lost 1, with 17 bases in between. There are 18 residues in the CDR3. Germline V gene lookup returns CDR1 LGHNA and CDR2 YSLEER. CDR3: CASSQDIARFGGTDTQYF. CDR3 sequence (DNA): TGCGCCAGCAGCCAAGATATTGCTAGATTTGGGGGCACAGATACGCAGTATTTT.

This clonotype has only one observation. The chain joins TRBV10-3 to TRBJ2-1, with D possibly TRBD1 on 6 matching bases. The CDR3 is 15 residues long. From germline, CDR1 is ENHRY and CDR2 SYGVKD. V shed 0 bases and J shed 7 bases, with 13 bases lying between them. The CDR3 coding sequence is TGTGCCATCAGTGAGTCGTCAGGGGTCGGTAATGAGCAGTTCTTC. Translated: CAISESSGVGNEQFF.

The gene calls are TRBV5-5 and TRBJ1-1; TRBD1 agrees at 10 bases. Germline V gene sequence: CDR1 SGHKS, CDR2 YYEKEE (reference sequence). Trimming took 4 bases from V and 10 from J; bases not matched to a gene: 16. CDR3 length: 16 amino acids. The CDR3 nucleotides are TGTGCCAGCAGCCTTCCGGGACAGGGGCCCGTGGGATTAGCTTTCTTT. The encoded protein is CASSLPGQGPVGLAFF.

V is TRBV19 and J is TRBJ1-6, with unresolved D. The ends were cut back, 3 bases at V and 10 bases at J, with 4 bases in the middle. The CDR3 is 11 amino acids. Germline loops: CDR1 LNHDA, CDR2 SQIVND (reference sequence). Written as DNA, the CDR3 is TGTGCCAGTAGTATGGACTCACCCCTCCACTTT. This codes for CASSMDSPLHF.

This clonotype occurred many times. The V and J genes are TRBV20-1 and TRBJ1-1, with 7 bases matching TRBD1. The V gene's germline CDR1 is DFQATT and CDR2 SNEGSKA (reference sequence). The CDR3 length is 12 residues. V lost 8 bases, J lost 5 bases, and 8 bases stayed unmatched. CDR3 sequence reads: CSPSQGVTEAFF. In DNA, the CDR3 is TGCAGTCCCAGTCAGGGGGTGACTGAAGCTTTCTTT.

In this sample, this clonotype turned up a few times. This chain joins TRBV12-3 or TRBV12-4 and TRBJ2-5; D may be TRBD2 (5 bases). The CDR3 length is 15 residues. V gave up 2 bases and J gave up 3 bases, with 13 bases separating them. In nucleotides, the CDR3 is TGTGCCAGCAGTTTATGGAGGATGGATGAAGAGACCCAGTACTTC. Its protein product is CASSLWRMDEETQYF.

In this sample, this clonotype turned up many times. The genes are TRBV20-1 and TRBJ2-7; D remains ambiguous. CDR3 length equals 16 residues. The ends were cut back, 1 base at V and 0 bases at J, with 16 bases in the middle. The germline gives CDR1 DFQATT, CDR2 SNEGSKA (reference sequence). CDR3 region: CSARGPSGPVSYEQYF. CDR3 in DNA: TGCAGTGCTAGAGGACCTTCAGGTCCCGTCTCCTACGAGCAGTACTTC.

This clonotype was found many times. This chain connects TRBV12-3 or TRBV12-4 to TRBJ1-2; D may be TRBD1 (5 bases). Trimming took 5 bases from V and 0 from J, leaving 16 bases between them. This CDR3 spans 16 amino acids. The CDR3, as DNA: TGTGCCAGCAGTGGGGACGGGAGTCAGACTAACTATGGCTACACCTTC. Its translation: CASSGDGSQTNYGYTF.

V gene TRBV29-1 combines with J gene TRBJ1-2; TRBD1 matches 7 bases. The CDR3 has 11 amino acids. Unmatched junction bases numbered 3, after V lost 6 bases and J lost 5 bases. Germline loops: CDR1 SQVTM, CDR2 ANQGSEA. Here the CDR3 reads CSVRGRYGYTF. The CDR3 nucleotides read TGCAGCGTCAGGGGGAGGTATGGCTACACCTTC.